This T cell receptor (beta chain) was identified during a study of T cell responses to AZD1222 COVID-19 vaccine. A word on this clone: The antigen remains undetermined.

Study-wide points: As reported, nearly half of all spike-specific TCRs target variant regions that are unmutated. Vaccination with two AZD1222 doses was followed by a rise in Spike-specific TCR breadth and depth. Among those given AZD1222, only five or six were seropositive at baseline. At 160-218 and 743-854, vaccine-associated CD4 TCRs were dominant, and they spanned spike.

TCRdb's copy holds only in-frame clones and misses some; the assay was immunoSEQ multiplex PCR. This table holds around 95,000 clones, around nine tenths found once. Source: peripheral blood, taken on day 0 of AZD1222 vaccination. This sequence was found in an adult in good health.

In nucleotides, the CDR3 is TGTGCCAGCTCTCGAGGACAGGGGGTGAATTACTCTGGAAACACCATATATTTT. This codes for CASSRGQGVNYSGNTIYF. The V and J genes are TRBV18 and TRBJ1-3, with 10 bases identical to TRBD1. The germline V gene encodes CDR1 KGHSH and CDR2 LQKENI. The CDR3 is 18 residues long. With V trimmed by 6 bases and J by 0 bases, 11 bases remained unmatched. The complete variable domain, with remaining parts taken from reference TRBV18 and TRBJ1-3, reads NAGVMQNPRHLVRRRGQEARLRCSPMKGHSHVYWYRQLPEEGLKFMVYLQKENIIDESGMPKERFSAEFPKEGPSILRIQQVVRGDSAAYFCASSRGQGVNYSGNTIYFGEGSWLTVV.